The 3 T cell receptor beta chains presented below share a single source sample, sequenced in a study of cytomegalovirus exposure and HLA in healthy donors (dated by TCRdb to the late 2010s). Receptor amplification or capture employed the immunoSEQ multiplex PCR assay. A mixture of 60 forward primers for TCR Vbeta segments and 13 reverse primers for TCR Jbeta segments was used in the multiplex PCR. The clones in this table, taken by TCRdb from immuneACCESS, are in-frame only. Not every clone is retained; where verified, under half of the shortfall comes from an unresolved V gene, and the cause of the rest is unknown. For this sample the table gives some 65,000 clones, of which 75% were detected only once. The ten largest clones add up to approximately 24% of the sample. Sequencing used PBMCs. The receptor set was obtained from a woman aged 35 to 49 in good health and CMV-seropositive.

The rearrangement links TRBV10-3 to TRBJ1-1; the match to TRBD1 covers 8 bases. The germline gives CDR1 ENHRY, CDR2 SYGVKD. This CDR3 is built from 15 residues. Trimming removed 0 bases from V and 1 base from J; junction bases left unmatched: 1. CDR3 amino acids: CAISESGTGNTEAFF. The CDR3 DNA reads as TGTGCCATCAGTGAGTCGGGGACAGGGAACACTGAAGCTTTCTTT.

This clone was recorded a few times. The rearrangement joins TRBV5-3 to TRBJ1-5; D possibly corresponds to TRBD1 (6 bases). TRBV5-3 is an ORF, and what it does is uncertain. V was pared by 8 bases and J by 5 bases, with 17 bases between. The CDR3 covers 14 residues. CDR3 loop: CARPGGADHQPQHF. The DNA for the CDR3 is TGTGCCAGGCCGGGGGGGGCGGATCATCAGCCCCAGCATTTT.

This sequence joins TRBV9 and TRBJ1-4; 7 bases are a match to TRBD1. Trimming took 0 bases from V and 7 from J; bases not matched to a gene: 0. Germline CDR1 and CDR2: SGDLS and YYNGEE. This CDR3 spans 13 amino acids. The CDR3 DNA reads as TGTGCCAGCAGCGTAGCAGGGGGTGAAAAACTGTTTTTT. It is translated as CASSVAGGEKLFF.